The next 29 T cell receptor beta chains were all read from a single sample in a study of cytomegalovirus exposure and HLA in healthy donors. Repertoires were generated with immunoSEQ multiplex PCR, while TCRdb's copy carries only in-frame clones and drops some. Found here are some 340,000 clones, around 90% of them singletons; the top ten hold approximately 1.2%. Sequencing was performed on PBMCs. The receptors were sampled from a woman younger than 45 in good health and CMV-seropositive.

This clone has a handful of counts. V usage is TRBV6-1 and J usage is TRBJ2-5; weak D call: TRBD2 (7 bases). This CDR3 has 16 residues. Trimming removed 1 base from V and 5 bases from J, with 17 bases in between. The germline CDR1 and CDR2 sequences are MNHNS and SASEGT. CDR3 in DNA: TGTGCCAGCAGTGAAGAGGGGGGGCGCGGGAGTGAGACCCAGTACTTC. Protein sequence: CASSEEGGRGSETQYF.

The chain's CDR3 is CASSVTSSLVGLNTEAFF. CDR3 nucleotides: TGTGCCAGCAGCGTAACAAGTTCATTAGTGGGGCTGAACACTGAAGCTTTCTTT. This rearrangement joins TRBV9 to TRBJ1-1; D is perhaps TRBD1 (5 bases). Germline V CDR1 and CDR2: SGDLS, YYNGEE. V dropped 1 base and J dropped 0 bases, with 19 bases sitting between them. This CDR3 is 18 amino acids long. Combining the CDR3 with reference TRBV9 and TRBJ1-1 gives the whole variable domain DSGVTQTPKHLITATGQRVTLRCSPRSGDLSVYWYQQSLDQGLQFLIQYYNGEERAKGNILERFSAQQFPDLHSELNLSSLELGDSALYFCASSVTSSLVGLNTEAFFGQGTRLTVV.

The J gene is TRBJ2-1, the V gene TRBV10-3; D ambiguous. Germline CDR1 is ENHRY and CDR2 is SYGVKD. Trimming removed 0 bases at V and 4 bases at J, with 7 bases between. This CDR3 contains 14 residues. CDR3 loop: CAISESSNYNEQFF. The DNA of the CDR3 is TGTGCCATCAGTGAGTCGTCTAATTACAATGAGCAGTTCTTC.

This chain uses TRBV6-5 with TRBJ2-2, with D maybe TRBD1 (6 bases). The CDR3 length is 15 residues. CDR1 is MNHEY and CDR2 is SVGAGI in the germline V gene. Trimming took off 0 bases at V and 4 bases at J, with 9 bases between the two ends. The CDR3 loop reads CASSYSKGGTGELFF. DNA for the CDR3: TGTGCCAGCAGTTACTCGAAAGGGGGCACCGGGGAGCTGTTTTTT.

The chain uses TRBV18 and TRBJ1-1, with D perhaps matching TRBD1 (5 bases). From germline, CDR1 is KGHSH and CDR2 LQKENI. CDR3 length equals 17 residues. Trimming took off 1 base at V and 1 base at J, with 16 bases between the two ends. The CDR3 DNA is TGTGCCAGCTCACCACTTTCGCCCCGGGGGTGGAACACTGAAGCTTTCTTT. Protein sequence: CASSPLSPRGWNTEAFF.

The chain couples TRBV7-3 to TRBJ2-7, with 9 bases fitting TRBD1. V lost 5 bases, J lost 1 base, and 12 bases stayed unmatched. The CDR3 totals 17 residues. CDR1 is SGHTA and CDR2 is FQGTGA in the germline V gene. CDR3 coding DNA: TGTGCCAGCAGCCTAAAAGGGGACAGGGCAGGATCCTACGAGCAGTACTTC. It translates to CASSLKGDRAGSYEQYF.

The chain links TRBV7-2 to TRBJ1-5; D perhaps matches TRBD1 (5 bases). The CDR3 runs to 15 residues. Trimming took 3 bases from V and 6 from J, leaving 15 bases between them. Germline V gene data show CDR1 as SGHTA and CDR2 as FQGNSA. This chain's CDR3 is CASSFSGGTSQPQHF. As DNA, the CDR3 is TGTGCCAGCAGCTTTTCGGGGGGGACTTCTCAGCCCCAGCATTTT.

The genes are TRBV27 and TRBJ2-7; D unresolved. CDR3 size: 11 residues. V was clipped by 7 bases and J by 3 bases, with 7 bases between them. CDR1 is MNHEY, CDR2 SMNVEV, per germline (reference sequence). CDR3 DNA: TGTGCCAGCAAGCGCGGCTACGAGCAGTACTTC. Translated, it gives CASKRGYEQYF.

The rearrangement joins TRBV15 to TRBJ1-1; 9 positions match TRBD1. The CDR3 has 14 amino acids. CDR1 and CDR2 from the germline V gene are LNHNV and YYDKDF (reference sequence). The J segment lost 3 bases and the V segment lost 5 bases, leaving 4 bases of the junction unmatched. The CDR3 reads CATSGGTGHTEAFF. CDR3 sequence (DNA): TGTGCCACCAGCGGCGGGACAGGGCACACTGAAGCTTTCTTT.

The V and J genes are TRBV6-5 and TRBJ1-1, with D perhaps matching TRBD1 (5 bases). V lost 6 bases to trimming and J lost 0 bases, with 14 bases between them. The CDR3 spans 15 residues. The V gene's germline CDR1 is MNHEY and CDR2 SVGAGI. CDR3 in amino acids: CASSASKGLNTEAFF. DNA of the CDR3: TGTGCCAGCAGCGCCAGTAAGGGGCTGAACACTGAAGCTTTCTTT.

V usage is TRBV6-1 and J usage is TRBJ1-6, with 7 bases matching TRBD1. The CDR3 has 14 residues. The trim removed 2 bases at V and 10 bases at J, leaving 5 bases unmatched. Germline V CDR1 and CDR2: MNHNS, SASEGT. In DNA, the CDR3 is TGTGCCAGCAGTGAAAGACAGGGTGGCTCACCCCTCCACTTT. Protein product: CASSERQGGSPLHF.

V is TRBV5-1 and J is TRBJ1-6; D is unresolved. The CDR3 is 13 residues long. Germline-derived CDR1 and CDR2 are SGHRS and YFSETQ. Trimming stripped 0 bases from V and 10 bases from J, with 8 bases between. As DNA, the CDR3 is TGCGCCAGCAGCTTGGAAGGTCACTCACCCCTCCACTTT. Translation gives CASSLEGHSPLHF.

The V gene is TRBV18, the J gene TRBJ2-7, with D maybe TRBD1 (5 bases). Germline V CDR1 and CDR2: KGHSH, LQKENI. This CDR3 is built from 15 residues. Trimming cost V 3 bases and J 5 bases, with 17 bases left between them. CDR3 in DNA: TGTGCCAGCTCACCTGGGCAGGGCCTTTTGGACGAGCAGTACTTC. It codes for CASSPGQGLLDEQYF.

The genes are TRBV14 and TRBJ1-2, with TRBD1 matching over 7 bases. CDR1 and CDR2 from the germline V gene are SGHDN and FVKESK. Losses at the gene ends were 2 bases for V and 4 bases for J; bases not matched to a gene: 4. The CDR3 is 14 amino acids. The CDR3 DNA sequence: TGTGCCAGCAGCCAAATTCCAGGGGGCTATGGCTACACCTTC. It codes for CASSQIPGGYGYTF.

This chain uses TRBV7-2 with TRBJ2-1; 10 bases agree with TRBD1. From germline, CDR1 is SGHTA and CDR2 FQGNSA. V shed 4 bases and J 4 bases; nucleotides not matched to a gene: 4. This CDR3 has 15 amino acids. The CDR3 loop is CASSSGDRGYNEQFF. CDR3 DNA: TGTGCCAGCAGCTCAGGGGACAGGGGATACAATGAGCAGTTCTTC.

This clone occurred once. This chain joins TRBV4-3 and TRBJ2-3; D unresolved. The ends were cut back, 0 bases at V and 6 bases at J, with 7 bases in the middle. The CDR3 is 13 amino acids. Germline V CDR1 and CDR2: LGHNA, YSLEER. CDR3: CASSQDGSDTQYF. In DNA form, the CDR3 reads TGCGCCAGCAGCCAAGATGGGTCGGATACGCAGTATTTT.

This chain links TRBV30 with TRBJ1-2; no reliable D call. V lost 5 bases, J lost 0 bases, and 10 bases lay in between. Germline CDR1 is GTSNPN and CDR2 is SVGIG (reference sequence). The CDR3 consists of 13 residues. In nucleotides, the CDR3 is TGTGCCTGGGATGAACAACCTAACTATGGCTACACCTTC. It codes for CAWDEQPNYGYTF.

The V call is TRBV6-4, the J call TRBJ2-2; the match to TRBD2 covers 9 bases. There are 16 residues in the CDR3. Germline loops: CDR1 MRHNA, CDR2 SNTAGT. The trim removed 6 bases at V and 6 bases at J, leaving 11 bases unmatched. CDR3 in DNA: TGTGCCAGCAGCGAGCGGGGTAGCGGGAGTCCCGGGGAGCTGTTTTTT. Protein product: CASSERGSGSPGELFF.

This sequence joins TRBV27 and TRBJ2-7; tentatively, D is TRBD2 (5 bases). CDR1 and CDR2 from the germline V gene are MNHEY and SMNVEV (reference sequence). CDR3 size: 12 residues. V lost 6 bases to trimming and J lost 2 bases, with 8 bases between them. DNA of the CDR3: TGTGCCAGCAGCTCCGGGACCTACGAGCAGTACTTC. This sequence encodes CASSSGTYEQYF.

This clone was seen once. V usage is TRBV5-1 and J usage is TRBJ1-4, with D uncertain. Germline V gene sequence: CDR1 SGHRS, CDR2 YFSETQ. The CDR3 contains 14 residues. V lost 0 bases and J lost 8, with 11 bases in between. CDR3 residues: CASSLGPPGEKLFF. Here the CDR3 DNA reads TGCGCCAGCAGCTTGGGGCCCCCTGGGGAAAAACTGTTTTTT.

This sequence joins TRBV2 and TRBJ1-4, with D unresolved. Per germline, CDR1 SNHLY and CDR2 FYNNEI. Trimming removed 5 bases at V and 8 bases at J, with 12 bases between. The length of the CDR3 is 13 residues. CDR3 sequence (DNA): TGTGCCAGCAGTCGGGAAGTAAGAGAAAAACTGTTTTTT. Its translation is CASSREVREKLFF. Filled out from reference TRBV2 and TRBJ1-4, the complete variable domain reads EPEVTQTPSHQVTQMGQEVILRCVPISNHLYFYWYRQILGQKVEFLVSFYNNEISEKSEIFDDQFSVERPDGSNFTLKIRSTKLEDSAMYFCASSREVREKLFFGSGTQLSVL.

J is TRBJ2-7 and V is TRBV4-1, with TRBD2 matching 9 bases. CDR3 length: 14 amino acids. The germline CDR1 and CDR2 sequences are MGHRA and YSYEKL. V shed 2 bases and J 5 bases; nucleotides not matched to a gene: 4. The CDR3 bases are TGCGCCAGCAGCCAACCTACTAGCGGGCACGAGCAGTACTTC. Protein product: CASSQPTSGHEQYF.

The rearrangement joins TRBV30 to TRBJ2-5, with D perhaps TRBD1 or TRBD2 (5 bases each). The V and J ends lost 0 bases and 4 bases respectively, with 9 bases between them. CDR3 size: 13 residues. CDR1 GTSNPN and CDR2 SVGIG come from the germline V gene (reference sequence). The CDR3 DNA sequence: TGTGCCTGGAGTGTACAAGGGACAGAGACCCAGTACTTC. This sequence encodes CAWSVQGTETQYF.

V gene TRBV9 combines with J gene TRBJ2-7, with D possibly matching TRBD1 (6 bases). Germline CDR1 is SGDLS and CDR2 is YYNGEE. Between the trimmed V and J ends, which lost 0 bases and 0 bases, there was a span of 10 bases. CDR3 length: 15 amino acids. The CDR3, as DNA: TGTGCCAGCAGCGTAGGAGAGGGGGTCTCCTACGAGCAGTACTTC. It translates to CASSVGEGVSYEQYF.

This CDR3 reads CAWWAPQTGELFF. DNA of the CDR3: TGTGCCTGGTGGGCTCCGCAAACCGGGGAGCTGTTTTTT. The rearrangement joins TRBV30 to TRBJ2-2, with unresolved D. This CDR3 is built from 13 residues. Germline assignment: CDR1 GTSNPN and CDR2 SVGIG (reference sequence). Between the trimmed V and J ends, which lost 5 bases and 5 bases, there was a span of 12 bases. The variable domain in full, with the rest retrieved from reference TRBV30 and TRBJ2-2, is SQTIHQWPATLVQPVGSPLSLECTVEGTSNPNLYWYRQAAGRGLQLLFYSVGIGQISSEVPQNLSASRPQDRQFILSSKKLLLSDSGFYLCAWWAPQTGELFFGEGSRLTVL.

The DNA for the CDR3 is TGTGCCAGCAGCTTACACTACACTGAAGCTTTCTTT. This translates into CASSLHYTEAFF. The V gene is TRBV7-9, the J gene TRBJ1-1; D is unresolved. This CDR3 has 12 amino acids. The germline V gene encodes CDR1 SEHNR and CDR2 FQNEAQ (reference sequence). Trimming took off 2 bases at V and 3 bases at J, with 4 bases between the two ends.

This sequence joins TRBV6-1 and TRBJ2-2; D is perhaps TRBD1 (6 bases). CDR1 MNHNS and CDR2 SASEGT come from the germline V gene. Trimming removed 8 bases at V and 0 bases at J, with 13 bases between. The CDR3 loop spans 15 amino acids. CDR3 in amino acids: CASGRTAANTGELFF. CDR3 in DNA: TGTGCCAGCGGCCGGACAGCGGCGAACACCGGGGAGCTGTTTTTT.

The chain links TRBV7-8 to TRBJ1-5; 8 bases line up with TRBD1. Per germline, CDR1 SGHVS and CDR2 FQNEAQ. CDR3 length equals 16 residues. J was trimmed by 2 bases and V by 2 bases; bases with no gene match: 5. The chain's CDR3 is CASSLRNRGGNQPQHF. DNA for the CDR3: TGTGCCAGCAGCTTACGGAACAGGGGGGGCAATCAGCCCCAGCATTTT.

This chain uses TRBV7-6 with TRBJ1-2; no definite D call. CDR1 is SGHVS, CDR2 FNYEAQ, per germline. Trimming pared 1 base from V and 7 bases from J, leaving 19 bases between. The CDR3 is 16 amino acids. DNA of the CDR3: TGTGCCAGCAGCTTAGAGTACGGGGTCAAGGGTACTGGCTACACCTTC. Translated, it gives CASSLEYGVKGTGYTF.